A single sample gave rise to the 2 T cell receptor beta chains below, sequenced in a study of shared clonotypes between healthy human individuals. The method was immunoSEQ multiplex PCR; TCRdb's version includes in-frame clones alone and lacks a portion of them. In the table there are some 2,000,000 clones, almost 96% of which are singletons. Sequencing was carried out using naive CD4+ T cells sorted from blood. Subset described: CD45RA+ positively selected. The receptors come from a man between 18 and 35 years old in good health.

As regards this clone: Other DNA variants within this sample encode the same CDR3. The V and J genes are TRBV6-6 and TRBJ1-2; D is unresolved. Per the germline V gene, CDR1 is MNHNY and CDR2 is SVGAGI (reference sequence). This CDR3 region has 13 residues. V lost 2 bases and J 5 bases, leaving 9 bases between the germline ends. CDR3 sequence: CASSYGRGYGYTF. For the CDR3, the DNA is TGTGCCAGCAGTTACGGTCGAGGATATGGCTACACCTTC.

The chain couples TRBV6-1 to TRBJ2-1, with 10 nucleotides matching TRBD1. Trimming at V came to 5 bases and at J to 4 bases, leaving 5 bases not matched to a gene. The CDR3 length is 15 residues. Germline-derived CDR1 and CDR2 are MNHNS and SASEGT. The CDR3: CASSLGDRGYNEQFF. CDR3 in DNA: TGTGCCAGCAGTCTCGGGGACAGGGGATACAATGAGCAGTTCTTC.